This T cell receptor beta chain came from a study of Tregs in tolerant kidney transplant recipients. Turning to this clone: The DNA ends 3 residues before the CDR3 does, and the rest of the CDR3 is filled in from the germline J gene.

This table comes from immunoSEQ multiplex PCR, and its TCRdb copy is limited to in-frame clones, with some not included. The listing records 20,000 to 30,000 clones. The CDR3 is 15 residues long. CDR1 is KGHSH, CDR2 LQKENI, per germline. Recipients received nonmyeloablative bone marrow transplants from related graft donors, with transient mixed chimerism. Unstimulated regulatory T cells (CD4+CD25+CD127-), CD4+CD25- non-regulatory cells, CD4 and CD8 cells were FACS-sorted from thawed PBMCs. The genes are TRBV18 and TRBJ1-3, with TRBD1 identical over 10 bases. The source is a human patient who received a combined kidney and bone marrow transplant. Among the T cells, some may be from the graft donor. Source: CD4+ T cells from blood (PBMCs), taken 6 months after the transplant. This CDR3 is CASSPVPGQGHAIYF. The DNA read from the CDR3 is TGTGCCAGCTCACCCGTCCCGGGACAGGGGCACGCA.